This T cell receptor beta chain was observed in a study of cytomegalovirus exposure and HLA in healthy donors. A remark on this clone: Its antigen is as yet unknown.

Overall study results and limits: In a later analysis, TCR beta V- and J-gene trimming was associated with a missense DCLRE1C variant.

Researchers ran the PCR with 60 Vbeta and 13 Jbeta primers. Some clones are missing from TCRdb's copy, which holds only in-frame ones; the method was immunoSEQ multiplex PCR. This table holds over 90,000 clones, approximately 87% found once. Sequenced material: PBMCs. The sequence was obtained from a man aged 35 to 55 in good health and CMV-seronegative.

The chain's CDR3 is CASSVAGQGAIAGDTDTQYF. DNA of the CDR3: TGTGCCAGCAGCGTAGCCGGACAGGGGGCTATAGCGGGGGACACAGATACGCAGTATTTT. V gene TRBV9 combines with J gene TRBJ2-3, with 11 bases aligning to TRBD1. The CDR3 runs 20 residues. Germline assignment: CDR1 SGDLS and CDR2 YYNGEE. Trimming cost V 0 bases and J 2 bases; bases outside gene matches: 14.